This entry concerns a single TCR beta chain. Its target is not known. These data belong to a study of T cell responses to AZD1222 COVID-19 vaccine. CDR1 is SGHTA, CDR2 FQGNSA, per germline. J lost 7 bases, V lost 5 bases, and 9 bases had no gene match. The CDR3 consists of 15 residues. Study-level results: Baseline antibody screening turned up just a handful of seropositive AZD1222 recipients. Clonal diversity was possibly underestimated, and the donors were mostly white British, with more females. CD4 TCRs linked to vaccination spanned spike, dominating at 160-218 and 743-854. Increased Spike-specific TCR breadth and depth were observed after two AZD1222 doses.

Profiled with immunoSEQ multiplex PCR; TCRdb holds only in-frame clones, not every one. The sample consists of 25,000 to 30,000 clones, roughly nine tenths of them appearing once. This clonotype was obtained from an adult in good health. The chain links TRBV7-2 to TRBJ2-1, with 9 bases matching TRBD2. The input for sequencing was peripheral blood, taken on day 0 of AZD1222 vaccination. The CDR3: CASSVSGSAYNEQFF. CDR3 nucleotides: TGTGCCAGCAGCGTTAGCGGGAGTGCTTATAATGAGCAGTTCTTC. Full variable domain (remainder filled in from reference TRBV7-2 and TRBJ2-1): GAGVSQSPSNKVTEKGKDVELRCDPISGHTALYWYRQSLGQGLEFLIYFQGNSAPDKSGLPSDRFSAERTGGSVSTLTIQRTQQEDSAVYLCASSVSGSAYNEQFFGPGTRLTVL.